Described below is a single T cell receptor (beta chain) sequence and its context. These data originate in a study of blood T cell repertoires in COVID-19. In the study overall: The samples span acute and convalescent COVID-19 from the United States, Italy and Spain.

Germline loops: CDR1 LGHNA, CDR2 YNFKEQ. This CDR3 spans 18 amino acids. Trimming cost V 3 bases and J 3 bases; bases outside gene matches: 16. Assay: immunoSEQ multiplex PCR; the TCRdb copy retains only in-frame clones and omits some. This sample has about 140,000 clones, with around 89% found just once. This TCR was recovered from a woman older than 75 with acute or convalescent COVID-19. The sequenced sample was peripheral blood. This rearrangement joins TRBV4-2 to TRBJ2-7; TRBD1 aligns across 8 bases. CDR3 amino acids: CASSQGSHRTGIVYEQYF. The CDR3, as DNA: TGTGCCAGCAGCCAGGGTTCCCACCGGACAGGGATTGTCTACGAGCAGTACTTC.